The 14 T cell receptor beta chains reported below all come from one sample, sequenced in a study of response to subunit inactivated influenza vaccine. TCRdb re-called the RT-PCR reads through MiXCR, storing one row per CDR3 protein. The data contain approximately 500,000 distinct CDR3 sequences, around 21% of them singletons. This same sample was also part of a study on T cells expressing NK-cell markers. That work contributes: The authors made TCR beta cDNA libraries by 5'RACE template switching. This switching added a universal primer site and UMIs.

Source: CD4+ T cells sorted from PBMCs, taken about 11 days after vaccination. These receptors were collected from a man aged 45-65 years who received an inactivated influenza vaccine.

This rearrangement joins TRBV24-1 to TRBJ1-2; D gene uncertain. CDR1 and CDR2 (germline): KGHDR, SFDVKD. V was clipped by 0 bases and J by 5 bases, with 9 bases between them. The CDR3 sequence is 14 residues long. The CDR3 spells CATSDLWRSYGYTF. CDR3 in DNA: TGTGCCACCAGTGATTTGTGGCGGTCATATGGCTACACCTTC.

The V gene is TRBV7-2, the J gene TRBJ2-3; 8 bases line up with TRBD1. CDR3 length: 15 residues. J lost 2 bases, V lost 5 bases, and 6 bases had no gene match. Germline CDR1 SGHTA, CDR2 FQGNSA. The CDR3 here is CASSPGQAYTDTQYF. The CDR3 nucleotides read TGTGCCAGCAGCCCGGGACAGGCCTACACAGATACGCAGTATTTT. The full variable domain, completed using reference TRBV7-2 and TRBJ2-3, is GAGVSQSPSNKVTEKGKDVELRCDPISGHTALYWYRQSLGQGLEFLIYFQGNSAPDKSGLPSDRFSAERTGGSVSTLTIQRTQQEDSAVYLCASSPGQAYTDTQYFGPGTRLTVL.

This rearrangement joins TRBV29-1 to TRBJ2-7; perhaps TRBD1 as D (6 bases). This CDR3 spans 13 amino acids. Germline V CDR1 and CDR2: SQVTM, ANQGSEA. Deletions cut 4 bases from V and 3 bases from J, with 13 bases between. The DNA of the CDR3 is TGCAGCGTTGCGCAGGGGCTGCGCTACGAGCAGTACTTC. Residues: CSVAQGLRYEQYF.

The rearrangement links TRBV29-1 to TRBJ1-3; D is perhaps TRBD1 (6 bases). This CDR3 contains 13 residues. CDR1 SQVTM and CDR2 ANQGSEA come from the germline V gene. V was cut by 6 bases and J by 3 bases, with 12 bases left in between. CDR3 sequence: CSVGAGVGNTIYF. DNA of the CDR3: TGCAGCGTCGGGGCAGGGGTTGGAAACACCATATATTTT.

This clonotype came up a few times. The chain carries TRBV11-2 and TRBJ1-1, with D hard to call. CDR3 length: 16 amino acids. CDR1 and CDR2 (germline): SGHAT, FQNNGV. Between the trimmed V and J ends, which lost 0 bases and 1 base, there was a span of 12 bases. Here the CDR3 DNA reads TGTGCCAGCAGCTTAGATCTCTGGGCCACGAACACTGAAGCTTTCTTT. It yields the protein CASSLDLWATNTEAFF.

The chain links TRBV12-3 or TRBV12-4 to TRBJ1-2; a weak D match, TRBD1 (5 bases). The V and J ends lost 7 bases and 2 bases respectively, with 17 bases between them. CDR3 length equals 15 residues. CDR3 sequence (DNA): TGTGCCAGCAAATGGGGCGCGGGGAAAAACTATGGCTACACCTTC. Its protein product is CASKWGAGKNYGYTF.

V is TRBV27 and J is TRBJ2-2, with D possibly being TRBD2 (5 bases). V dropped 3 bases and J dropped 2 bases, with 16 bases sitting between them. Germline V gene data show CDR1 as MNHEY and CDR2 as SMNVEV (reference sequence). The CDR3 is made up of 17 amino acids. The CDR3 loop reads CASSFLMGAANTGELFF. In DNA form, the CDR3 reads TGTGCCAGCAGTTTTCTTATGGGAGCAGCTAACACCGGGGAGCTGTTTTTT.

The chain links TRBV29-1 to TRBJ2-2; the match to TRBD2 covers 16 bases. Losses at the gene ends were 7 bases for V and 7 bases for J; bases not matched to a gene: 6. The CDR3 is made up of 15 amino acids. CDR1 is SQVTM, CDR2 ANQGSEA, per germline. DNA for the CDR3: TGCAGCGCGAGGGGACTAGCGGGAGGGGTCGGGGAGCTGTTTTTT. The encoded protein is CSARGLAGGVGELFF.

This clonotype was detected only a few times. V and J are TRBV5-1 and TRBJ2-3; TRBD2 might be the D (6 bases). V was cut by 0 bases and J by 3 bases, with 14 bases left in between. The CDR3 totals 16 residues. Germline V CDR1 and CDR2: SGHRS, YFSETQ. CDR3 in amino acids: CASSLEAGSGTDTQYF. The CDR3 region has the DNA TGCGCCAGCAGCTTGGAGGCGGGGTCGGGGACAGATACGCAGTATTTT.

The gene calls are TRBV6-5 and TRBJ1-2, with a tentative D call TRBD1 (5 bases). V was clipped by 2 bases and J by 7 bases, with 11 bases between them. The CDR3 extends over 13 amino acids. Germline CDR1 and CDR2: MNHEY and SVGAGI. The CDR3 protein is CASSYGSGGGYTF. CDR3 DNA: TGTGCCAGCAGTTACGGGAGCGGGGGTGGCTACACCTTC.

This clonotype was detected only a few times. The chain uses TRBV15 and TRBJ2-7; TRBD2 is a possible D gene (5 bases). Germline-derived CDR1 and CDR2 are LNHNV and YYDKDF (reference sequence). CDR3 length: 17 residues. Trimming cost V 1 base and J 0 bases, with 16 bases left between them. CDR3 amino acids: CATSRGSGYDDSYEQYF. The CDR3, as DNA: TGTGCCACCAGCAGAGGATCGGGGTATGACGACTCCTACGAGCAGTACTTC.

This clonotype was seen only a few times. This chain connects TRBV10-3 to TRBJ2-3; 9 positions match TRBD1. This CDR3 is built from 13 residues. Germline lookup yields CDR1 ENHRY and CDR2 SYGVKD. The V segment lost 9 bases and the J segment 3 bases; nucleotides outside the gene matches: 4. The CDR3 nucleotides are TGTGCCATTAGACAGGGGGTAACAGATACGCAGTATTTT. It is translated as CAIRQGVTDTQYF.

This clonotype has a count of ten or more. CDR3 in DNA: TGTGCCAGCAGCTTAGCGTGGGTCTACAATGAGCAGTTCTTC. Amino acid sequence: CASSLAWVYNEQFF. The rearrangement uses TRBV11-1 and TRBJ2-1; no clear D gene. Germline CDR1 is SGHAT and CDR2 is FQDESV (reference sequence). The length of the CDR3 is 14 residues. Trimming took off 0 bases at V and 3 bases at J, with 6 bases between the two ends.

This clonotype was recorded a few times. V gene TRBV12-3 or TRBV12-4 combines with J gene TRBJ2-1; D is possibly TRBD2 (5 bases). V lost 1 base, J lost 4 bases, and 14 bases lay in between. This CDR3 contains 16 residues. In nucleotides, the CDR3 is TGTGCCAGCAGTTTAGGGCAAGGACTCATTTACAATGAGCAGTTCTTC. Its protein product is CASSLGQGLIYNEQFF.